Listed below are T cell receptor beta chains from one sample, sequenced in a study of cytomegalovirus exposure and HLA in healthy donors. Sequencing was performed with immunoSEQ multiplex PCR; in TCRdb, only in-frame clones are kept and a portion is missing. The table records around 300,000 clones, 65% to 90% of them present only once. Material for sequencing was PBMCs. Receptors were obtained from a woman younger than 35 in good health and CMV-seronegative. Each CDR3 is given with its conserved first and last residue. Fields, in order: CDR3 protein, CDR3 DNA, V gene, D gene, J gene, clone size. The D gene is left open where the match is weak. Size tells how often a clone was seen (once, few, many) or the class of an expanded clone, and some rows leave it out.

cdr3_aa: CASSEGWDTSTDTQYF
cdr3_nt: TGTGCCAGCAGTGAAGGGTGGGACACCAGCACAGATACGCAGTATTTT
v_call: TRBV6-1
d_call: NA
j_call: TRBJ2-3
clone_size: NA

cdr3_aa: CASSPGTSFSYEQYF
cdr3_nt: TGTGCCAGCAGCCCCGGGACTAGCTTCTCCTACGAGCAGTACTTC
v_call: TRBV9
d_call: TRBD2
j_call: TRBJ2-7
clone_size: NA

cdr3_aa: CASSLFLDRRNEQFF
cdr3_nt: TGTGCTAGCAGCTTATTTCTGGACAGGAGGAATGAGCAGTTCTTC
v_call: TRBV7-7
d_call: TRBD1
j_call: TRBJ2-1
clone_size: NA

cdr3_aa: CASSLFRANTEAFF
cdr3_nt: TGCGCCAGCAGCCTATTCAGGGCGAACACTGAAGCTTTCTTT
v_call: TRBV4-3
d_call: NA
j_call: TRBJ1-1
clone_size: NA

cdr3_aa: CASSPPNRGSTDTQYF
cdr3_nt: TGTGCCAGCTCACCACCGAACAGGGGAAGCACAGATACGCAGTATTTT
v_call: TRBV18
d_call: TRBD1
j_call: TRBJ2-3
clone_size: NA

cdr3_aa: CASSSEGTYEQYF
cdr3_nt: TGTGCCAGCAGCTCGGAGGGGACCTACGAGCAGTACTTC
v_call: TRBV7-8
d_call: NA
j_call: TRBJ2-7
clone_size: few

cdr3_aa: CASSPQGAVGNTIYF
cdr3_nt: TGTGCCAGCAGCCCACAGGGGGCTGTTGGAAACACCATATATTTT
v_call: TRBV9
d_call: TRBD1
j_call: TRBJ1-3
clone_size: few

cdr3_aa: CAWSWTSTDTQYF
cdr3_nt: TGTGCCTGGAGCTGGACAAGCACAGATACGCAGTATTTT
v_call: TRBV30
d_call: NA
j_call: TRBJ2-3
clone_size: few

cdr3_aa: CAISTNGRDYEQYF
cdr3_nt: TGTGCCATCTCGACAAACGGACGGGACTACGAGCAGTACTTC
v_call: TRBV2
d_call: NA
j_call: TRBJ2-7
clone_size: NA

cdr3_aa: CATRRVNYGYTF
cdr3_nt: TGTGCCACCCGACGGGTTAACTATGGCTACACCTTC
v_call: TRBV6-5
d_call: NA
j_call: TRBJ1-2
clone_size: once

cdr3_aa: CSVGLSGTTYEQYF
cdr3_nt: TGCAGCGTTGGGTTAAGCGGTACTACCTACGAGCAGTACTTC
v_call: TRBV29-1
d_call: NA
j_call: TRBJ2-7
clone_size: NA

cdr3_aa: CASTGGRNPYEQYF
cdr3_nt: TGTGCCAGCACCGGGGGACGGAACCCCTACGAGCAGTACTTC
v_call: TRBV6-1
d_call: NA
j_call: TRBJ2-7
clone_size: NA

cdr3_aa: CASSPPGGSPLHF
cdr3_nt: TGTGCCAGCTCACCACCCGGGGGTTCACCCCTCCACTTT
v_call: TRBV18
d_call: NA
j_call: TRBJ1-6
clone_size: few

cdr3_aa: CTVTPGNTEAFF
cdr3_nt: TGCACCGTTACTCCAGGGAACACTGAAGCTTTCTTT
v_call: TRBV29-1
d_call: NA
j_call: TRBJ1-1
clone_size: NA

cdr3_aa: CASSGPAGTGLYGYTF
cdr3_nt: TGTGCCAGCAGTGGTCCGGCGGGGACAGGCCTCTATGGCTACACCTTC
v_call: TRBV6-1
d_call: TRBD1
j_call: TRBJ1-2
clone_size: NA

cdr3_aa: CASSPPRGSEAFF
cdr3_nt: TGTGCCAGCAGCCCCCCCAGGGGCAGTGAAGCTTTCTTT
v_call: TRBV7-9
d_call: NA
j_call: TRBJ1-1
clone_size: NA

cdr3_aa: CANHRALGANTEAFF
cdr3_nt: TGTGCCAACCATCGGGCCTTGGGGGCGAACACTGAAGCTTTCTTT
v_call: TRBV6-1
d_call: NA
j_call: TRBJ1-1
clone_size: NA

cdr3_aa: CASSPPPPGEQYF
cdr3_nt: TGTGCCAGCAGCCCCCCCCCTCCGGGGGAGCAGTACTTC
v_call: TRBV28
d_call: NA
j_call: TRBJ2-7
clone_size: NA

cdr3_aa: CASSQDRTDSPLHF
cdr3_nt: TGCGCCAGCAGCCAAGATCGGACAGATTCACCCCTCCACTTT
v_call: TRBV4-3
d_call: NA
j_call: TRBJ1-6
clone_size: NA

cdr3_aa: CASSIRGGTEAFF
cdr3_nt: TGTGCCAGTAGTATCAGGGGTGGAACTGAAGCTTTCTTT
v_call: TRBV19
d_call: NA
j_call: TRBJ1-1
clone_size: NA

cdr3_aa: CSARGGSPLHF
cdr3_nt: TGCAGTGCTAGAGGCGGTTCACCCCTCCACTTT
v_call: TRBV20-1
d_call: NA
j_call: TRBJ1-6
clone_size: NA

cdr3_aa: CASSGQGTEAFF
cdr3_nt: TGTGCCAGCAGCGGACAGGGTACTGAAGCTTTCTTT
v_call: TRBV9
d_call: TRBD1
j_call: TRBJ1-1
clone_size: few

cdr3_aa: CASSDGVAGEAFF
cdr3_nt: TGTGCCAGCAGTGACGGGGTGGCGGGTGAAGCTTTCTTT
v_call: TRBV6-4
d_call: NA
j_call: TRBJ1-1
clone_size: NA

cdr3_aa: CSAQGGVGLWDTQYF
cdr3_nt: TGCAGCGCCCAGGGGGGTGTGGGGTTATGGGATACGCAGTATTTT
v_call: TRBV29-1
d_call: NA
j_call: TRBJ2-3
clone_size: once

cdr3_aa: CASSESGQNYGYTF
cdr3_nt: TGCGCCAGCAGTGAGTCTGGACAGAACTATGGCTACACCTTC
v_call: TRBV10-2
d_call: NA
j_call: TRBJ1-2
clone_size: NA

cdr3_aa: CAWSVGQGRGYTF
cdr3_nt: TGTGCCTGGAGTGTGGGACAGGGAAGAGGCTACACCTTC
v_call: TRBV30
d_call: TRBD1
j_call: TRBJ1-2
clone_size: NA

cdr3_aa: CSVEGGSTDTQYF
cdr3_nt: TGCAGCGTTGAGGGGGGAAGCACAGATACGCAGTATTTT
v_call: TRBV29-1
d_call: NA
j_call: TRBJ2-3
clone_size: NA

cdr3_aa: CASSSNQGPNSPLHF
cdr3_nt: TGTGCCAGCAGCTCGAATCAGGGTCCTAATTCACCCCTCCACTTT
v_call: TRBV7-2
d_call: NA
j_call: TRBJ1-6
clone_size: NA

cdr3_aa: CASSFSTSGTNEQFF
cdr3_nt: TGTGCCAGCAGCTTTAGTACTAGCGGGACCAATGAGCAGTTCTTC
v_call: TRBV11-2
d_call: TRBD2
j_call: TRBJ2-1
clone_size: NA

cdr3_aa: CASSLAPQGTGELFF
cdr3_nt: TGTGCCAGCAGTTTAGCGCCTCAGGGCACCGGGGAGCTGTTTTTT
v_call: TRBV27
d_call: NA
j_call: TRBJ2-2
clone_size: NA

cdr3_aa: CAIREVGLAVSSYNEQFF
cdr3_nt: TGTGCCATCAGGGAGGTGGGACTAGCGGTATCTTCCTACAATGAGCAGTTCTTC
v_call: TRBV10-3
d_call: TRBD2
j_call: TRBJ2-1
clone_size: NA

cdr3_aa: CASSIQVTVNTEAFF
cdr3_nt: TGTGCCAGTAGTATACAGGTGACCGTGAACACTGAAGCTTTCTTT
v_call: TRBV19
d_call: NA
j_call: TRBJ1-1
clone_size: NA

cdr3_aa: CASSPITSIGLSYEQYF
cdr3_nt: TGTGCCAGCTCACCCATTACCTCGATTGGGCTCTCCTACGAGCAGTACTTC
v_call: TRBV18
d_call: NA
j_call: TRBJ2-7
clone_size: NA

cdr3_aa: CASSCCTVYQETQYF
cdr3_nt: TGTGCCAGCAGTTGCTGTACAGTGTACCAAGAGACCCAGTACTTC
v_call: TRBV6-5
d_call: NA
j_call: TRBJ2-5
clone_size: NA

cdr3_aa: CASSYRGSEKLFF
cdr3_nt: TGTGCCAGCAGTTACAGGGGTTCTGAAAAACTGTTTTTT
v_call: TRBV6-6
d_call: NA
j_call: TRBJ1-4
clone_size: once

cdr3_aa: CASSQQGSADTQYF
cdr3_nt: TGTGCCAGCAGTCAACAGGGGTCGGCAGATACGCAGTATTTT
v_call: TRBV5-4
d_call: TRBD1
j_call: TRBJ2-3
clone_size: NA

cdr3_aa: CASSPPGEATNEKLFF
cdr3_nt: TGTGCCAGCAGCCCACCGGGAGAAGCAACTAATGAAAAACTGTTTTTT
v_call: TRBV7-9
d_call: NA
j_call: TRBJ1-4
clone_size: NA

cdr3_aa: CASSPGQGRETQYF
cdr3_nt: TGCGCCAGCAGCCCCGGACAGGGCCGGGAGACCCAGTACTTC
v_call: TRBV5-1
d_call: TRBD1
j_call: TRBJ2-5
clone_size: NA

cdr3_aa: CASSLRLENEQFF
cdr3_nt: TGTGCCAGCAGTCTCCGACTGGAAAATGAGCAGTTCTTC
v_call: TRBV27
d_call: NA
j_call: TRBJ2-1
clone_size: NA

cdr3_aa: CASSYSPAGELFF
cdr3_nt: TGTGCCAGCAGTTACTCGCCCGCGGGGGAGCTGTTTTTT
v_call: TRBV6-5
d_call: NA
j_call: TRBJ2-2
clone_size: NA

cdr3_aa: CASSSGQGNEQYF
cdr3_nt: TGTGCCAGCTCATCGGGACAGGGGAACGAGCAGTACTTC
v_call: TRBV18
d_call: TRBD1
j_call: TRBJ2-7
clone_size: once

cdr3_aa: CAILPREDQETQYF
cdr3_nt: TGTGCCATCCTACCGCGGGAGGACCAAGAGACCCAGTACTTC
v_call: TRBV5-6
d_call: TRBD2
j_call: TRBJ2-5
clone_size: NA

cdr3_aa: CASSPTSPQADTQYF
cdr3_nt: TGTGCCAGCTCACCGACTAGTCCGCAGGCAGATACGCAGTATTTT
v_call: TRBV18
d_call: NA
j_call: TRBJ2-3
clone_size: NA